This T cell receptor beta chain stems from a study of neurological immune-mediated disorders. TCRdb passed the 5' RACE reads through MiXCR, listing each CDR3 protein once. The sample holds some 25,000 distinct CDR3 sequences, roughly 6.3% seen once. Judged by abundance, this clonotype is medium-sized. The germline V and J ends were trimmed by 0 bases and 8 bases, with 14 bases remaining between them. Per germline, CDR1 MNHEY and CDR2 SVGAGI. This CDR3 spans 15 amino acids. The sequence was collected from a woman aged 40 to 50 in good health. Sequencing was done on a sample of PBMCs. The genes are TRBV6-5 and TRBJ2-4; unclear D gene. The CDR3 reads CASSYSASGTDIQYF. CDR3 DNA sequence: TGTGCCAGCAGTTACTCGGCCTCCGGAACGGACATTCAGTACTTC.